The rows below give T cell receptor beta chains drawn from one sample of a study of cytomegalovirus exposure and HLA in healthy donors. Sequenced by immunoSEQ multiplex PCR; TCRdb stores in-frame clones only, minus some. Of some 200,000 clones detected, 65% to 85% appear once; the ten largest clones hold 3.5% to 4%. The sample taken for sequencing was PBMCs. These TCRs come from a man aged 45-65 years in good health and CMV-seronegative. The CDR3 runs from the conserved cysteine through the conserved F or W. Each record gives: J gene, clone size, V gene, D gene, CDR3 DNA, CDR3 protein. The D gene is left open where the match is weak. Size values are once, few and many counts, or a class for expanded clones, and some rows have none.

>TRBJ2-2|NA|TRBV7-6|NA
TGTGCCAGCAGCCCCTCCGCGGGTCGGACCGGGGAGCTGTTTTTT
CASSPSAGRTGELFF
>TRBJ2-7|NA|TRBV25-1|NA
TGTGCCAGCAGTGTTACAGGGACCTACGAGCAGTACTTC
CASSVTGTYEQYF
>TRBJ2-7|once|TRBV5-3|NA
TGTGCCAGAAGCTGTGCCAGCTACGAGCAGTACTTC
CARSCASYEQYF
>TRBJ2-3|NA|TRBV6-1|NA
TGTGCCATCCGGGACTTGTTCACAGATACGCAGTATTTT
CAIRDLFTDTQYF
>TRBJ1-6|NA|TRBV5-4|NA
TGTGCCAGCAGCTTGGGTAACAGGGCGAATTCACCCCTCCACTTT
CASSLGNRANSPLHF
>TRBJ1-5|NA|TRBV19|NA
TGTGCCAGTAGTAAAGACAGTCAGCCCCAGCATTTT
CASSKDSQPQHF
>TRBJ1-2|NA|TRBV4-1|NA
TGCGCCAGCAGCTCCCAGACTAACTATGGCTACACCTTC
CASSSQTNYGYTF
>TRBJ2-5|NA|TRBV4-3|TRBD2
TGCGCCAGCAGCCAAGGGGGTTGGCGGGGGGCCGGAGAGACCCAGTACTTC
CASSQGGWRGAGETQYF
>TRBJ2-5|NA|TRBV19|TRBD1
TGTGCCAGTAGTCCAGGCCCCGGGACAGGGTCTCAAGTGACCCAGTACTTC
CASSPGPGTGSQVTQYF
>TRBJ1-1|NA|TRBV7-2|TRBD1
TGTGCCAGCAGCGCACGGACAGGGAACACTGAAGCTTTCTTT
CASSARTGNTEAFF
>TRBJ2-3|NA|TRBV5-1|TRBD2
TGCGCCAGCAGCGGAAGGACTAGCGGTGGAGCAGATACGCAGTATTTT
CASSGRTSGGADTQYF
>TRBJ2-7|NA|TRBV5-1|TRBD2
TGCGCCAGCAGCTTGGTTATGGCGGCGGGGGGTACCTACGAGCAGTACTTC
CASSLVMAAGGTYEQYF
>TRBJ1-6|NA|TRBV27|TRBD1
TGTGCCAGCAGCCCTCGGGTGGGGACAGGGTCACCCCTCCACTTT
CASSPRVGTGSPLHF
>TRBJ2-7|NA|TRBV5-1|TRBD1
TGCGCCAGCAGCGCCCAGGGGGTCGGCGAGCAGTACTTC
CASSAQGVGEQYF
>TRBJ2-6|few|TRBV9|TRBD1
TGTGCCAGCAGCTTCAGGACAGGCTCTGGGGCCAACGTCCTGACTTTC
CASSFRTGSGANVLTF
>TRBJ2-3|NA|TRBV15|NA
TGTGCCACCAGCATTCGCCCAGGAGATACGCAGTATTTT
CATSIRPGDTQYF
>TRBJ2-2|few|TRBV5-4|NA
TGTGCCAGCAGCTTGGCCGGTCGGGGTTTTGCTGGGGAGCTGTTTTTT
CASSLAGRGFAGELFF
>TRBJ1-3|few|TRBV18|TRBD1
TGTGCCAGCTCCCCTGCTGGACAGGGCATAGACACCATATATTTT
CASSPAGQGIDTIYF
>TRBJ2-3|NA|TRBV19|NA
TGTGCCAGTAAGGGACTGAACACAGATACGCAGTATTTT
CASKGLNTDTQYF
>TRBJ2-3|NA|TRBV30|TRBD1
TGTGCCTGGAGCTGGGGGGACAGGGAAACCGATACGCAGTATTTT
CAWSWGDRETDTQYF
>TRBJ2-2|NA|TRBV11-3|NA
TGTGCCAGCAGCTCCCGACAGGTATCAACCGGGGAGCTGTTTTTT
CASSSRQVSTGELFF
>TRBJ2-1|NA|TRBV5-6|NA
TGTGCCAGCAGCCTCCTGAGGGATGAGCAGTTCTTC
CASSLLRDEQFF
>TRBJ2-3|NA|TRBV9|TRBD2
TGTGCCAGCAGCCTAACCTCGGGGGGTCCGGTCGCAGATACGCAGTATTTT
CASSLTSGGPVADTQYF
>TRBJ1-5|NA|TRBV7-2|NA
TGTGCCAGCAGCCCTGGGACAAGTCAGCCCCAGCATTTT
CASSPGTSQPQHF